This record looks at one T cell receptor (beta chain) sequence and its context. These data come from a study of T cell responses to AZD1222 COVID-19 vaccine. The data were produced by immunoSEQ multiplex PCR, yet TCRdb's version contains in-frame clones alone and is incomplete. The sample consists of 190,000 or so clones, over 85% of them appearing once. Between the trimmed V and J ends, which lost 11 bases and 3 bases, there was a span of 14 bases. There are 12 residues in the CDR3. Germline CDR1 reads SNHLY; CDR2 reads FYNNEI. The sample here was peripheral blood, taken 28 days after the second AZD1222 dose. This chain joins TRBV2 and TRBJ2-7; a weak D match, TRBD1 (5 bases). The TCR originated in an adult who received the AZD1222 COVID-19 vaccine. The CDR3 spells CACHFQGYEQYF. The CDR3 DNA reads TGTGCCTGCCACTTCCAGGGCTACGAGCAGTACTTC.